This T cell receptor beta chain was identified in a study of post-analysis software for immune sequencing data. This clonotype was seen a single time. Its target is unknown. Unique molecular identifiers were built into the TCR beta cDNA libraries. T cells numbering about 0.9 to 11 million gave rise to a few hundred thousand cDNA molecules. Via MiXCR, TCRdb re-called the PCR reads, giving one row per CDR3 protein. The repertoire has approximately 690,000 distinct CDR3 sequences, over 45% of them found once; the top ten carry around 11%. Study-level findings and limits: Those samples that were prepared in the same batch co-clustered strongly by F measure. Several TRBV segments (TRBV5-6, TRBV5-1 and TRBV20-1 among them) occurred more frequently in patients than in controls.

This CDR3 is 15 amino acids long. Per germline, CDR1 SGHRS and CDR2 YFSETQ. The chain employs TRBV5-1 and TRBJ2-5, with D maybe TRBD2 (6 bases). The J call is uncertain, as TRBJ2-7 better fits the DNA end. Sequencing used blood. The clonotype was recovered from a girl between 2 and 10 years old with multiple sclerosis. Written as DNA, the CDR3 is TGCGCCAGCAGCGCGATCGGGACCCACGGGGGCGAGCAGTACTTC. This encodes CASSAIGTHGGEQYF.